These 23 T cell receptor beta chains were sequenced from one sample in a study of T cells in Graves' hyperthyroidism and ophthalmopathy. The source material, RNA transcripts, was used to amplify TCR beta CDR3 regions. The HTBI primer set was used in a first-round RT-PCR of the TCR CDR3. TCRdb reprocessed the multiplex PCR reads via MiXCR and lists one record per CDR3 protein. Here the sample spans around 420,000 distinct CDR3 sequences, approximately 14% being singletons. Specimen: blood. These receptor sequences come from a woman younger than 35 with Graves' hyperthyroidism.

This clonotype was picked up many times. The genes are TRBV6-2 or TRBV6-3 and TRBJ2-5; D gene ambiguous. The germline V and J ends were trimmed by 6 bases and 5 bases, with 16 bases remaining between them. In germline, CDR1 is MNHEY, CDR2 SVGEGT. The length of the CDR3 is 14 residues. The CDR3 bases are TGTGCCAGCAGGTTGATGGGGTCCGCGGAGACCCAGTACTTC. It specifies CASRLMGSAETQYF.

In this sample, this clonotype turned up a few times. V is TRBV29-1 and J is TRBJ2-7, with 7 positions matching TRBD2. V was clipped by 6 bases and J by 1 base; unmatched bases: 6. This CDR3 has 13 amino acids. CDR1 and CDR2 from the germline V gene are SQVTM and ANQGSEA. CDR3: CSVGRGRSYEQYF. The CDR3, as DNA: TGCAGCGTAGGGAGGGGTCGGTCCTACGAGCAGTACTTC.

CDR3 in amino acids: CASSYGAANEKLFF. CDR3 sequence (DNA): TGTGCCAGCAGTTACGGTGCGGCTAATGAAAAACTGTTTTTT. The chain uses TRBV6-6 and TRBJ1-4; D not resolved. Per the germline V gene, CDR1 is MNHNY and CDR2 is SVGAGI (reference sequence). V was cut by 2 bases and J by 3 bases, with 7 bases left in between. The CDR3 extends over 14 amino acids.

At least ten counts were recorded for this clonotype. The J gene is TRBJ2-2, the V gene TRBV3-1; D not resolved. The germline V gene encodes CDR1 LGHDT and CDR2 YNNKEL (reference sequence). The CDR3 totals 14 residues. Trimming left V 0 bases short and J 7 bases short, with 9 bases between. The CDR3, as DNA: TGTGCCAGCAGCCAAGATTCAGGCCGCGGGGAGCTGTTTTTT. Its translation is CASSQDSGRGELFF.

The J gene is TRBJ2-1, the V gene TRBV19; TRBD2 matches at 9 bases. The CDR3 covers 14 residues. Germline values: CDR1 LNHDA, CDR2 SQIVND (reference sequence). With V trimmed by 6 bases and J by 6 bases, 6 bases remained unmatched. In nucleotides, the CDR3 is TGTGCCAGTAGAGTAGCGGGAGCGGGCAATGAGCAGTTCTTC. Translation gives CASRVAGAGNEQFF.

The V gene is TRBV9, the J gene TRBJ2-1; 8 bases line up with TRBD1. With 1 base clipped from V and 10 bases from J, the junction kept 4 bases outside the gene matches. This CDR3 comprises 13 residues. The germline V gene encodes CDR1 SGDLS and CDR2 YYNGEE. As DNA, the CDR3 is TGTGCCAGCAGCGTAAACCCAGGGGGCGAGCAGTTCTTC. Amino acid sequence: CASSVNPGGEQFF.

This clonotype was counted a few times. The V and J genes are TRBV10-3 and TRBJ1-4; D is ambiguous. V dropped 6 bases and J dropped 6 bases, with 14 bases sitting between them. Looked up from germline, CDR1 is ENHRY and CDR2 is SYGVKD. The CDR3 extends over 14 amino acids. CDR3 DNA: TGTGCCATCAGCCTGGGCCGAGACGATGAAAAACTGTTTTTT. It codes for CAISLGRDDEKLFF.

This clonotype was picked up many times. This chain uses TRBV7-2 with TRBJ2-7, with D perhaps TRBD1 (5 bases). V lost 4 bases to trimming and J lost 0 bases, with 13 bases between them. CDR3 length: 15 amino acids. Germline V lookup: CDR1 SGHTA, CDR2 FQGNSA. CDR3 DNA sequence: TGTGCCAGCAGCTCCACAGGTGATGACTCCTACGAGCAGTACTTC. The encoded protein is CASSSTGDDSYEQYF.

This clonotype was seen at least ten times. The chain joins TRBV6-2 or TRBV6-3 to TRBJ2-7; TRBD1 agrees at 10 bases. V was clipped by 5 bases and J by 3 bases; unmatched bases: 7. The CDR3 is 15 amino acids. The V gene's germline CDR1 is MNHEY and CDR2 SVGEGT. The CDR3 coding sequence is TGTGCCAGCAGTATTCACCGGGACAGGGGCTACGAGCAGTACTTC. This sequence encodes CASSIHRDRGYEQYF.

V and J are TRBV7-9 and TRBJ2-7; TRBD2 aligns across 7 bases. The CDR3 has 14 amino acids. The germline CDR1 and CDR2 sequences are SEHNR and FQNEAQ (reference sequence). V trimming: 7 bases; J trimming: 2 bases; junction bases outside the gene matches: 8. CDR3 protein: CASTEVGGAYEQYF. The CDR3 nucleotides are TGTGCCAGCACCGAGGTGGGGGGGGCCTACGAGCAGTACTTC.

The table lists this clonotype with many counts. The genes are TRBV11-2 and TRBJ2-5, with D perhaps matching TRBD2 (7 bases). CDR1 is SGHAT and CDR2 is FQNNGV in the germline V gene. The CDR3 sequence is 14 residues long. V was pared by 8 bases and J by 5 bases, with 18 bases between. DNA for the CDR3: TGTGCCAGCGGAGCACCGGGGGGCCGGGAGACCCAGTACTTC. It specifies CASGAPGGRETQYF.

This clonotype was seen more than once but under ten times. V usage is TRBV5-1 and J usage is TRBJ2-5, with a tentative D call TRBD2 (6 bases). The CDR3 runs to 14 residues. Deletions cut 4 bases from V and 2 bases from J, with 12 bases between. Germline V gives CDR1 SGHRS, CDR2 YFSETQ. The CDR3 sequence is CASSADGRQETQYF. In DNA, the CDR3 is TGCGCCAGCAGCGCGGACGGGAGACAAGAGACCCAGTACTTC. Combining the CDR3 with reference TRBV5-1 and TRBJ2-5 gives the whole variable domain KAGVTQTPRYLIKTRGQQVTLSCSPISGHRSVSWYQQTPGQGLQFLFEYFSETQRNKGNFPGRFSGRQFSNSRSEMNVSTLELGDSALYLCASSADGRQETQYFGPGTRLLVL.

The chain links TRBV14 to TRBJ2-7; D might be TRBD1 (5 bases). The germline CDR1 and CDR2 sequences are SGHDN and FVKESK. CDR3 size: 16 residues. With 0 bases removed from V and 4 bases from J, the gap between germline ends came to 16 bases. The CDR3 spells CASSQDPRQGLYEQYF. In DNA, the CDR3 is TGTGCCAGCAGCCAAGATCCGAGGCAGGGATTATACGAGCAGTACTTC.

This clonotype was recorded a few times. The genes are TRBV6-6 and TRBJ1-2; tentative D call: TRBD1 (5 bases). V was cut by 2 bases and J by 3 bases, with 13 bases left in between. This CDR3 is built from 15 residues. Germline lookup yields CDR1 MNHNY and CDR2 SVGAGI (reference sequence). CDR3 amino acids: CASSYERGNHYGYTF. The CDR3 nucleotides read TGTGCCAGCAGTTACGAGAGGGGCAATCACTATGGCTACACCTTC.

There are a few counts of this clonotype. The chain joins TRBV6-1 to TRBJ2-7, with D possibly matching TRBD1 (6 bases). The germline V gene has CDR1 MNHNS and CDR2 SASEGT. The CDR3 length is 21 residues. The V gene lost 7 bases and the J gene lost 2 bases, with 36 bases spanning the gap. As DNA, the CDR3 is TGTGCCAGCACCCTTAAGGACGGCCGGGACAAACTCCTCACTCAGCCCTACGAGCAGTACTTC. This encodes CASTLKDGRDKLLTQPYEQYF.

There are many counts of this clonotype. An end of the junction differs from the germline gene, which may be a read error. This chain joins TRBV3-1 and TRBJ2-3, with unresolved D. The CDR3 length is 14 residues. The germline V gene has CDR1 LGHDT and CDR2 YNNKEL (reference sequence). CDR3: CASTPDDLTDAQYF. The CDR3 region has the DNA TGTGCCAGCACCCCTGACGATCTCACAGATGCGCAGTATTTT.

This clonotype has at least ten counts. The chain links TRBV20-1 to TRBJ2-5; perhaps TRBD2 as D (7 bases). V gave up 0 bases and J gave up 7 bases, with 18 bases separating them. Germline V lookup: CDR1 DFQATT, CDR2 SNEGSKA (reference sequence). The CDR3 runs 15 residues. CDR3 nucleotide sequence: TGCAGTGCTAGAGAGTTTCGGGGGGCCGGGGGGACCCAGTACTTC. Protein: CSAREFRGAGGTQYF.

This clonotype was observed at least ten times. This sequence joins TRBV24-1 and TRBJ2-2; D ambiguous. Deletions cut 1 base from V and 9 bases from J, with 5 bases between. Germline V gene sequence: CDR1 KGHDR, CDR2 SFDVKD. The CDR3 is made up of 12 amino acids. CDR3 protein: CATSDLGWELFF. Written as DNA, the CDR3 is TGTGCCACCAGTGATTTAGGTTGGGAGCTGTTTTTT.

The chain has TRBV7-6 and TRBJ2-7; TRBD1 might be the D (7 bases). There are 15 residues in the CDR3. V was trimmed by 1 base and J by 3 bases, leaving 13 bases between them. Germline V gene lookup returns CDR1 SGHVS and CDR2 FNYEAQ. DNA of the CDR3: TGTGCCAGCAGCTTAGGAACAGGGGACTTCTACGAGCAGTACTTC. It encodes CASSLGTGDFYEQYF.

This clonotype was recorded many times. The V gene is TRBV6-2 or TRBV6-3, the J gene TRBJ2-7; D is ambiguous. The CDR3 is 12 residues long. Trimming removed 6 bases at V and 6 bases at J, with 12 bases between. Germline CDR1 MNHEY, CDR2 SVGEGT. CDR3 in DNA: TGTGCCAGCAGCCAAGGAGACCGCGAGCAGTACTTC. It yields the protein CASSQGDREQYF.

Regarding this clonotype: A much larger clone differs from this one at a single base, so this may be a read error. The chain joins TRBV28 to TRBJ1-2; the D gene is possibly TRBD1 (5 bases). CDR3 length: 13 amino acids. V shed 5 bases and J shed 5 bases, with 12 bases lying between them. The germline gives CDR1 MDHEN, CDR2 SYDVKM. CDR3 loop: CASSTGDGYGYTF. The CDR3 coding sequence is TGTGCCAGCAGTACGGGGGATGGGTATGGCTACACCTTC.

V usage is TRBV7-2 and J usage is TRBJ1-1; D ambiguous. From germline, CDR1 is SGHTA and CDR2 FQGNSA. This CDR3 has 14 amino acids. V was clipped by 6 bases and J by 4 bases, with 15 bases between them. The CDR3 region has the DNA TGTGCCAGCAGTGAGGCCGGGGTGGGCACTGAAGCTTTCTTT. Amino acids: CASSEAGVGTEAFF.

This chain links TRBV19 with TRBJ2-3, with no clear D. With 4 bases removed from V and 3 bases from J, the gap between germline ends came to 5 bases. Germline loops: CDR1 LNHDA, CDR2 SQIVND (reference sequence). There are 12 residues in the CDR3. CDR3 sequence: CASSRQTDTQYF. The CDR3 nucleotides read TGTGCCAGTAGTAGGCAGACAGATACGCAGTATTTT.